The 15 T cell receptor beta chains below were found in one sample sequenced in a study of control samples from healthy donors and cancer patients. Here immunoSEQ multiplex PCR was the method, and the copy in TCRdb shows in-frame clones only, minus some. This sample yields around 180,000 clones, of which around 90% are seen a single time; around 5.1% belongs to the top ten. Material: blood. The origin of the receptors is a woman aged 25-40 years in good health.

This clone was detected only a few times. The genes are TRBV7-9 and TRBJ2-7; D may be TRBD1 (5 bases). V lost 0 bases and J lost 7, with 7 bases in between. The length of the CDR3 is 12 residues. Germline V gene data show CDR1 as SEHNR and CDR2 as FQNEAQ (reference sequence). The CDR3, as DNA: TGTGCCAGCAGCTTAGCGGGGCTAGAGCAGTACTTC. As protein: CASSLAGLEQYF.

The chain recombines TRBV3-1 (or the pseudogene TRBV3-2) with TRBJ2-5; D unresolved. The V and J ends lost 4 bases and 9 bases respectively, with 9 bases between them. Germline loops: CDR1 LGHDT, CDR2 YNNKEL (reference sequence). The CDR3 has 11 residues. CDR3 nucleotides: TGTGCCAGCAGCCTGGGAAGGTCCCAGTACTTC. Protein sequence: CASSLGRSQYF.

The chain uses TRBV15 and TRBJ1-5, with a weak D call TRBD1 (5 bases). Germline V gives CDR1 LNHNV, CDR2 YYDKDF (reference sequence). This CDR3 is built from 14 residues. V dropped 5 bases and J dropped 7 bases, with 15 bases sitting between them. CDR3: CATSPGGVGQPQHF. For the CDR3, the DNA is TGTGCCACCAGCCCCGGGGGGGTCGGACAGCCCCAGCATTTT.

The V and J genes are TRBV2 and TRBJ1-4, with a possible D match to TRBD1 (5 bases). V lost 6 bases and J 0 bases, leaving 11 bases between the germline ends. The germline V gene has CDR1 SNHLY and CDR2 FYNNEI. CDR3 size: 15 residues. The CDR3 DNA sequence: TGTGCCAGCAGCACAGGCACCTCAACTAATGAAAAACTGTTTTTT. Translated: CASSTGTSTNEKLFF. The full variable domain, with the rest looked up from reference TRBV2 and TRBJ1-4, is EPEVTQTPSHQVTQMGQEVILRCVPISNHLYFYWYRQILGQKVEFLVSFYNNEISEKSEIFDDQFSVERPDGSNFTLKIRSTKLEDSAMYFCASSTGTSTNEKLFFGSGTQLSVL.

The chain is built from TRBV20-1 and TRBJ1-1; D unresolved. Trimming cost V 6 bases and J 4 bases, with 9 bases left between them. This CDR3 is 11 amino acids long. The germline V gene has CDR1 DFQATT and CDR2 SNEGSKA (reference sequence). The CDR3 here is CSAEVFTEAFF. The CDR3 coding sequence is TGCAGTGCGGAGGTTTTCACTGAAGCTTTCTTT.

This chain connects TRBV5-1 to TRBJ2-2, with a weak D call TRBD1 (5 bases). CDR3 size: 14 residues. Germline V gene sequence: CDR1 SGHRS, CDR2 YFSETQ. V was trimmed by 9 bases and J by 9 bases, leaving 21 bases between them. The CDR3 reads CATADNQGIRELFF. Written as DNA, the CDR3 is TGCGCCACCGCGGACAATCAGGGAATCCGGGAGCTGTTTTTT.

This clone has a single count. One end of the junction varies from germline; a read error may be responsible. The chain couples TRBV5-6 to TRBJ2-7; D not certain. The CDR3 runs 12 residues. The germline V gene encodes CDR1 SGHDT and CDR2 YYEEEE. In nucleotides, the CDR3 is TGTGCCAGCAGCTTGGGCCCTTCCTTCGGAGACTTC. Translation: CASSLGPSFGDF.

The chain is built from TRBV28 and TRBJ1-3; D gene unclear. CDR3 length: 16 residues. CDR1 and CDR2 (germline): MDHEN, SYDVKM. Trimming stripped 5 bases from V and 4 bases from J, with 18 bases between. The CDR3 DNA reads as TGTGCCAGCAGTCCCTGGGGAGGGATGATCGGAAACACCATATATTTT. It translates to CASSPWGGMIGNTIYF.

This clone was seen only a few times. The chain joins TRBV19 to TRBJ2-7; TRBD2 matches 8 bases. Trimming took 4 bases from V and 2 from J; bases not matched to a gene: 4. The CDR3 has 14 amino acids. Germline CDR1 is LNHDA and CDR2 is SQIVND (reference sequence). The CDR3 here is CASSNLAGAYEQYF. Here the CDR3 DNA reads TGTGCCAGTAGTAACCTAGCGGGCGCCTACGAGCAGTACTTC.

The chain is built from TRBV11-2 and TRBJ1-1, with 7 bases identical to TRBD1. The trim removed 5 bases at V and 5 bases at J, leaving 8 bases unmatched. Germline V gene sequence: CDR1 SGHAT, CDR2 FQNNGV. The CDR3 spans 14 residues. The DNA for the CDR3 is TGTGCCAGCAGCCCACAGACAGGGTGGACTGAAGCTTTCTTT. This translates into CASSPQTGWTEAFF.

This clone has just one count. The chain joins TRBV5-1 to TRBJ2-3, with 7 nucleotides matching TRBD1. Germline loops: CDR1 SGHRS, CDR2 YFSETQ. The CDR3 covers 14 residues. V gave up 3 bases and J gave up 4 bases; unmatched junction bases: 5. As DNA, the CDR3 is TGCGCCAGCAGCTCACCCGGGACAGCAGATACGCAGTATTTT. Translation gives CASSSPGTADTQYF. Based on the CDR3 plus reference TRBV5-1 and TRBJ2-3, the full variable domain is KAGVTQTPRYLIKTRGQQVTLSCSPISGHRSVSWYQQTPGQGLQFLFEYFSETQRNKGNFPGRFSGRQFSNSRSEMNVSTLELGDSALYLCASSSPGTADTQYFGPGTRLTVL.

CDR3 loop: CASATDSTEAFF. The CDR3 bases are TGTGCCTCAGCGACGGACAGCACTGAAGCTTTCTTT. The V and J genes are TRBV30 and TRBJ1-1; D perhaps matches TRBD1 (6 bases). The CDR3 totals 12 residues. With 7 bases removed from V and 4 bases from J, the gap between germline ends came to 13 bases. Germline-derived CDR1 and CDR2 are GTSNPN and SVGIG (reference sequence).

This chain links TRBV7-6 with TRBJ2-2; D might be TRBD1 or TRBD2, each matching 5 bases. Germline lookup yields CDR1 SGHVS and CDR2 FNYEAQ. The CDR3 runs to 15 residues. Trimming pared 4 bases from V and 9 bases from J, leaving 18 bases between. The CDR3 DNA follows: TGTGCCAGCAGCTCACACGGGGCCCCGAAGAGGGAGCTGTTTTTT. Translated, it gives CASSSHGAPKRELFF.

The chain carries TRBV5-1 and TRBJ1-2, with D unresolved. This CDR3 is built from 13 residues. V lost 0 bases and J lost 6, with 9 bases in between. CDR1 and CDR2 (germline): SGHRS, YFSETQ. The CDR3 loop reads CASSLAIGDGYTF. The CDR3 DNA reads as TGCGCCAGCAGCTTGGCCATCGGGGATGGCTACACCTTC. Supplemented by reference TRBV5-1 and TRBJ1-2, the full variable domain reads KAGVTQTPRYLIKTRGQQVTLSCSPISGHRSVSWYQQTPGQGLQFLFEYFSETQRNKGNFPGRFSGRQFSNSRSEMNVSTLELGDSALYLCASSLAIGDGYTFGSGTRLTVV.

The chain combines TRBV9 with TRBJ2-7, with a possible D match to TRBD2 (5 bases). Germline V lookup: CDR1 SGDLS, CDR2 YYNGEE. Between the trimmed V and J ends, which lost 0 bases and 5 bases, there was a span of 12 bases. The CDR3 loop spans 14 amino acids. The CDR3 DNA follows: TGTGCCAGCAGCGTAGGGCACGGGAACAACGAGCAGTACTTC. It translates to CASSVGHGNNEQYF.